Below, 17 T cell receptor beta chains from the same sample are listed, as sequenced in a study of beta chain features in type 1 diabetes. General study results and limits: Among all four CD4+ subsets, Type 1 diabetes patients had TCRB CDR3s that were moderately but significantly shorter.

Reverse transcription of all isolated RNA meant that expressed TCRB transcripts were sequenced. The method was immunoSEQ multiplex PCR; TCRdb's version includes in-frame clones alone and lacks a portion of them. This sample has about 340,000 clones; 13% occur once, and the top ten carry about 0.016%. These receptors have no identified antigens. What was sequenced was naive CD4+ T cells from blood. These TCRs come from a woman younger than 30 with type 1 diabetes.

This clone has a handful of counts. The J gene is TRBJ2-1, the V gene TRBV4-2, with TRBD2 matching over 11 bases. J gave up 12 bases and V 6 bases, and 7 bases lay outside the gene matches. CDR1 is LGHNA and CDR2 is YNFKEQ in the germline V gene. This CDR3 is 13 amino acids long. CDR3 loop: CASRPAGTSGQFF. DNA for the CDR3: TGTGCCAGCAGGCCCGCCGGGACTAGCGGGCAGTTCTTC.

The genes are TRBV5-6 and TRBJ2-3, with TRBD1 identical over 7 bases. Germline-derived CDR1 and CDR2 are SGHDT and YYEEEE. This CDR3 spans 17 amino acids. V lost 3 bases to trimming and J lost 7 bases; unmatched junction nucleotides: 17. Here the CDR3 reads CASSSPTGVALGHTQYF. Written as DNA, the CDR3 is TGTGCCAGCAGCTCACCCACAGGGGTCGCTTTGGGGCATACGCAGTATTTT.

This chain links TRBV7-2 with TRBJ1-2, with D possibly TRBD1 on 6 matching bases. CDR1 SGHTA and CDR2 FQGNSA come from the germline V gene. Trimming removed 5 bases at V and 8 bases at J, with 15 bases between. CDR3 length: 13 amino acids. CDR3 DNA: TGTGCCAGCAGCCCCAACCCGGGGGGCGGCTACACCTTC. As protein: CASSPNPGGGYTF.

This clone was recorded a few times. This CDR3 is CASSLRGPYEQYV. CDR3 DNA: TGTGCCAGCAGCTTGAGGGGCCCCTACGAGCAGTACGTC. V usage is TRBV5-6 and J usage is TRBJ2-7, with a tentative D call TRBD1 (5 bases). This CDR3 comprises 13 residues. Per germline, CDR1 SGHDT and CDR2 YYEEEE. The V and J ends lost 1 base and 2 bases respectively, with 7 bases between them.

This clone has a handful of counts. CDR3 in amino acids: CASSELPAMSVHGYTF. The CDR3 bases are TGTGCCAGCAGTGAATTACCCGCCATGTCGGTCCATGGCTACACCTTC. The chain uses TRBV25-1 and TRBJ1-2, with D unresolved. Germline lookup yields CDR1 MGHDK and CDR2 SYGVNS. CDR3 size: 16 residues. V lost 1 base, J lost 6 bases, and 18 bases lay in between.

This chain uses TRBV5-1 with TRBJ1-1; 11 bases match TRBD1. From germline, CDR1 is SGHRS and CDR2 YFSETQ. J was trimmed by 3 bases and V by 4 bases; bases with no gene match: 8. The CDR3 is 16 residues long. This chain's CDR3 is CASSLGTGGFHTEAFF. For the CDR3, the DNA is TGCGCCAGCAGCCTGGGGACAGGGGGATTCCACACTGAAGCTTTCTTT.

The chain has TRBV28 and TRBJ2-6; no definite D call. The CDR3 sequence is 15 residues long. Trimming took 2 bases from V and 0 from J, leaving 5 bases between them. CDR1 MDHEN and CDR2 SYDVKM come from the germline V gene. In nucleotides, the CDR3 is TGTGCCAGCAGTTTAGGCAGCTCTGGGGCCAACGTCCTGACTTTC. Amino acids: CASSLGSSGANVLTF.

V is TRBV5-1 and J is TRBJ2-3; 7 positions agree with TRBD1. V was pared by 4 bases and J by 1 base, with 6 bases of the junction left unmatched. Per germline, CDR1 SGHRS and CDR2 YFSETQ. The CDR3 contains 15 residues. The CDR3 DNA reads as TGCGCCAGCAGCCCTACCACAGGGGGCACAGATACGCAGTATTTT. Its protein is CASSPTTGGTDTQYF.

This clone appeared a few times. The gene calls are TRBV25-1 and TRBJ1-1; a weak D match, TRBD1 (6 bases). The CDR3 has 14 residues. V lost 7 bases, J lost 7 bases, and 19 bases lay in between. Germline CDR1 reads MGHDK; CDR2 reads SYGVNS. For the CDR3, the DNA is TGTGCCAGCACCAATGCAGGGGCTTCTGGTGAAGCTTTCTTT. Protein product: CASTNAGASGEAFF.

This clone was picked up a small number of times. The genes are TRBV7-2 and TRBJ2-1; D possibly corresponds to TRBD1 (5 bases). V was clipped by 2 bases and J by 3 bases, with 8 bases between them. CDR3 length: 14 residues. Germline CDR1 is SGHTA and CDR2 is FQGNSA. Written as DNA, the CDR3 is TGTGCCAGCAGCTTACTGGACAACTACAATGAGCAGTTCTTC. This codes for CASSLLDNYNEQFF. Together with reference TRBV7-2 and TRBJ2-1, the CDR3 gives the full variable domain: GAGVSQSPSNKVTEKGKDVELRCDPISGHTALYWYRQSLGQGLEFLIYFQGNSAPDKSGLPSDRFSAERTGGSVSTLTIQRTQQEDSAVYLCASSLLDNYNEQFFGPGTRLTVL.

V usage is TRBV28 and J usage is TRBJ1-1, with TRBD1 matching over 7 bases. With V trimmed by 6 bases and J by 0 bases, 4 bases remained unmatched. CDR1 is MDHEN, CDR2 SYDVKM, per germline. The length of the CDR3 is 14 residues. The CDR3 DNA is TGTGCCAGCAGCCCGGGACAGCTGAACACTGAAGCTTTCTTT. Its protein is CASSPGQLNTEAFF.

This clone was counted a few times. This rearrangement joins TRBV19 to TRBJ1-2; maybe TRBD1 (6 bases). V was cut by 3 bases and J by 5 bases, with 10 bases left in between. The germline gives CDR1 LNHDA, CDR2 SQIVND (reference sequence). The CDR3 is 13 amino acids. The CDR3 sequence: CASSMGAVYGYTF. Here the CDR3 DNA reads TGTGCCAGTAGTATGGGGGCGGTATATGGCTACACCTTC.

The chain has TRBV27 and TRBJ2-1, with TRBD2 identical over 9 bases. CDR3 length: 15 residues. The V segment lost 6 bases and the J segment 2 bases; nucleotides outside the gene matches: 5. CDR1 is MNHEY and CDR2 is SMNVEV in the germline V gene (reference sequence). The CDR3 protein is CASRAGLAPYNEQFF. CDR3 DNA sequence: TGTGCCAGCAGAGCGGGACTAGCCCCCTACAATGAGCAGTTCTTC.

V usage is TRBV7-2 and J usage is TRBJ2-7; 9 bases line up with TRBD2. CDR1 SGHTA and CDR2 FQGNSA come from the germline V gene. The CDR3 loop spans 14 amino acids. The ends lost 5 bases at V and 2 bases at J; junction bases unmatched: 4. The CDR3 spells CASSPTSGTYEQYF. The CDR3 nucleotides read TGTGCCAGCAGCCCGACTAGCGGAACCTACGAGCAGTACTTC. Full variable domain (missing parts from reference TRBV7-2 and TRBJ2-7): GAGVSQSPSNKVTEKGKDVELRCDPISGHTALYWYRQSLGQGLEFLIYFQGNSAPDKSGLPSDRFSAERTGGSVSTLTIQRTQQEDSAVYLCASSPTSGTYEQYFGPGTRLTVT.

This clone was counted a few times. The V gene is TRBV5-1, the J gene TRBJ2-1, with 9 bases that match TRBD2. V lost 0 bases, J lost 7 bases, and 11 bases stayed unmatched. Germline V CDR1 and CDR2: SGHRS, YFSETQ. The CDR3 is 17 residues long. CDR3 sequence (DNA): TGCGCCAGCAGCTTGGTGGCGGGAGGGCCGAAGCGGAATGAGCAGTTCTTC. It translates to CASSLVAGGPKRNEQFF.

This clone was detected a few times. The rearrangement links TRBV30 to TRBJ2-1; D might be TRBD2 (6 bases). CDR3 length equals 14 residues. CDR1 and CDR2 (germline): GTSNPN, SVGIG (reference sequence). Between the trimmed V and J ends, which lost 5 bases and 4 bases, there was a span of 15 bases. The CDR3 loop reads CAWASWREYNEQFF. In DNA, the CDR3 is TGTGCCTGGGCGTCGTGGCGGGAATACAATGAGCAGTTCTTC.

This clone came up a few times. This rearrangement joins TRBV4-3 to TRBJ1-1, with D possibly matching TRBD1 (5 bases). Germline V gene data show CDR1 as LGHNA and CDR2 as YSLEER. This CDR3 spans 13 amino acids. V lost 2 bases to trimming and J lost 11 bases, with 15 bases between them. The CDR3 loop is CASSQSDNSNAFF. The DNA of the CDR3 is TGCGCCAGCAGCCAATCGGACAATTCGAACGCTTTCTTT.